This passage covers 16 T cell receptor beta chains from one sample sequenced in a study of spatial heterogeneity in lung cancer. Regarding time point: sample taken at primary tumor resection. No cells were sorted before sequencing. The whole RNA sequenced was extracted from tumor, nontumor lung or frozen PBMC. MiXCR, run by TCRdb on the 5' RACE reads, gives a single entry per CDR3 protein. The sample lists about 15,000 distinct CDR3 sequences, 10% occurring once. The starting material was PBMCs, obtained at surgery. Receptors originate from a male donor with early-stage non-small cell lung cancer.

The V gene is TRBV12-5, the J gene TRBJ2-7; D unclear. V was clipped by 0 bases and J by 7 bases, with 7 bases between them. This CDR3 contains 12 residues. Germline assignment: CDR1 LGHNT and CDR2 FRNRAP. As DNA, the CDR3 is TGTGCTAGTGGTTTGGTAAAGGGAGAGCAGTACTTC. Translation gives CASGLVKGEQYF. The complete variable domain, with remaining parts taken from reference TRBV12-5 and TRBJ2-7, reads DARVTQTPRHKVTEMGQEVTMRCQPILGHNTVFWYRQTMMQGLELLAYFRNRAPLDDSGMPKDRFSAEMPDATLATLKIQPSEPRDSAVYFCASGLVKGEQYFGPGTRLTVT.

In its sample, this clonotype was seen many times. The chain's CDR3 is CASALAGVDTQYF. The CDR3 bases are TGCGCCAGCGCACTAGCGGGAGTTGATACGCAGTATTTT. The V call is TRBV10-1, the J call TRBJ2-3; 11 nucleotides agree with TRBD2. V lost 8 bases, J lost 6 bases, and 4 bases stayed unmatched. CDR3 size: 13 residues. Germline values: CDR1 WNHNN, CDR2 SYGVQD (reference sequence).

This clonotype was seen ten or more times. The rearrangement uses TRBV19 and TRBJ2-6, with 11 bases lining up with TRBD2. The CDR3 is 20 residues long. J was trimmed by 0 bases and V by 5 bases; bases with no gene match: 12. The V gene's germline CDR1 is LNHDA and CDR2 SQIVND (reference sequence). In DNA, the CDR3 is TGTGCCAGTAGTGTGTTACCGGGACTAGCGGACCTCTCTGGGGCCAACGTCCTGACTTTC. Its protein product is CASSVLPGLADLSGANVLTF. Full variable domain (remainder filled in from reference TRBV19 and TRBJ2-6): DGGITQSPKYLFRKEGQNVTLSCEQNLNHDAMYWYRQDPGQGLRLIYYSQIVNDFQKGDIAEGYSVSREKKESFPLTVTSAQKNPTAFYLCASSVLPGLADLSGANVLTFGAGSRLTVL.

This clonotype occurred many times. The chain uses TRBV29-1 and TRBJ2-1; TRBD1 matches at 7 bases. The CDR3 spans 14 residues. From germline, CDR1 is SQVTM and CDR2 ANQGSEA. Germline trimming cut 8 bases from V and 0 bases from J; bases unmatched to any gene: 7. CDR3 in amino acids: CSHRDRASYNEQFF. The CDR3 DNA reads as TGCAGCCACAGGGACAGAGCCTCCTACAATGAGCAGTTCTTC.

This clonotype was recorded many times. This chain uses TRBV20-1 with TRBJ1-2; D unresolved. Germline-derived CDR1 and CDR2 are DFQATT and SNEGSKA (reference sequence). V gave up 5 bases and J gave up 8 bases, with 18 bases separating them. This CDR3 comprises 13 residues. CDR3 coding DNA: TGCAGTGCTCGCCTCGCACTGAACCGGGGCTACACCTTC. Protein sequence: CSARLALNRGYTF.

By its share, this clonotype is medium-sized. This chain uses TRBV20-1 with TRBJ2-5; the match to TRBD2 covers 14 bases. J gave up 2 bases and V 6 bases, and 8 bases lay outside the gene matches. CDR1 DFQATT and CDR2 SNEGSKA come from the germline V gene (reference sequence). This CDR3 is 16 amino acids long. The CDR3 nucleotides read TGCAGTGCACGCGGACTAGCGGGAGGTCTACAAGAGACCCAGTACTTC. It encodes CSARGLAGGLQETQYF.

This clonotype was detected a few times. This rearrangement joins TRBV7-2 to TRBJ1-2; TRBD1 matches 8 bases. The V and J ends lost 1 base and 6 bases, in that order; junction bases with no gene match: 7. The CDR3 length is 15 residues. Germline V lookup: CDR1 SGHTA, CDR2 FQGNSA. CDR3 in DNA: TGTGCCAGCAGCTTAGGTGGCAGGGGGCTTGATGGCTACACCTTC. This sequence encodes CASSLGGRGLDGYTF.

This clonotype has at least ten counts. V usage is TRBV18 and J usage is TRBJ1-4; possible D gene TRBD1, 6 bases. CDR3 length: 13 amino acids. Per the germline V gene, CDR1 is KGHSH and CDR2 is LQKENI. The V and J ends lost 3 bases and 8 bases respectively, with 10 bases between them. For the CDR3, the DNA is TGTGCCAGCTCACCGGACAGTGGGGAAAAACTGTTTTTT. Protein sequence: CASSPDSGEKLFF.

In its sample, this clonotype was seen many times. The germline gene is not matched at one end of the junction; a read error may be the cause. The genes are TRBV7-7 and TRBJ2-7; D is unclear. This CDR3 is 14 amino acids long. Germline values: CDR1 SSHAT, CDR2 FNYEAQ (reference sequence). The CDR3 sequence: CASSLLDTSSEQYF. The CDR3 region has the DNA TGTGCTAGCAGCTTATTAGACACGTCATCTGAGCAGTACTTC.

This clonotype was detected ten times or more. V is TRBV10-2 and J is TRBJ2-3; 10 bases are a match to TRBD2. This CDR3 spans 22 amino acids. In germline, CDR1 is WSHSY, CDR2 SAAADI. The V segment lost 4 bases and the J segment 4 bases; nucleotides outside the gene matches: 26. The CDR3 sequence: CASSGQKTSGRQRGGVSDTQYF. CDR3 sequence (DNA): TGCGCCAGCAGTGGACAAAAGACTAGCGGGCGCCAACGGGGGGGCGTTTCAGATACGCAGTATTTT.

V usage is TRBV28 and J usage is TRBJ1-5; the D gene is possibly TRBD1 (5 bases). CDR3 length equals 16 residues. CDR1 and CDR2 from the germline V gene are MDHEN and SYDVKM. The germline V and J ends were trimmed by 2 bases and 0 bases, with 11 bases remaining between them. CDR3 coding DNA: TGTGCCAGCAGTTTAGGGGGGTCCCCTAGCAATCAGCCCCAGCATTTT. Translating it yields CASSLGGSPSNQPQHF.

This clonotype showed up many times. CDR3 residues: CSVRQTNTEAFF. DNA of the CDR3: TGCAGCGTTCGCCAGACGAACACTGAAGCTTTCTTT. The rearrangement joins TRBV29-1 to TRBJ1-1; D gene ambiguous. V was cut by 5 bases and J by 1 base, with 8 bases left in between. The CDR3 is 12 amino acids. Germline CDR1 and CDR2: SQVTM and ANQGSEA.

This clonotype was observed at least ten times. The CDR3 DNA reads as TGCGCCAGCAGCTCCCCAGGGGTCCCCTCCGAGCAGTACTTC. Translating gives CASSSPGVPSEQYF. This rearrangement joins TRBV5-1 to TRBJ2-7; D may be TRBD1 (6 bases). CDR1 is SGHRS and CDR2 is YFSETQ in the germline V gene. V was shortened by 3 bases and J by 6 bases, with 16 bases between the two germline ends. This CDR3 is built from 14 residues.

This clonotype was seen at least ten times. The V gene is TRBV9, the J gene TRBJ2-2; no reliable D call. V was cut by 6 bases and J by 8 bases, with 17 bases left in between. Germline CDR1 is SGDLS and CDR2 is YYNGEE. There are 14 residues in the CDR3. The CDR3 sequence is CASNTLTGQGELFF. For the CDR3, the DNA is TGTGCCAGCAACACCCTGACGGGTCAGGGGGAGCTGTTTTTT. The whole variable domain, remainder taken from reference TRBV9 and TRBJ2-2, is DSGVTQTPKHLITATGQRVTLRCSPRSGDLSVYWYQQSLDQGLQFLIQYYNGEERAKGNILERFSAQQFPDLHSELNLSSLELGDSALYFCASNTLTGQGELFFGEGSRLTVL.

The table lists this clonotype with many counts. V and J are TRBV4-1 and TRBJ2-3; D is unclear. Germline V CDR1 and CDR2: MGHRA, YSYEKL. Between the trimmed V and J ends, which lost 4 bases and 7 bases, there was a span of 18 bases. CDR3 size: 15 residues. The CDR3 sequence is CASSPSNRGIYTQYF. The CDR3 nucleotides read TGCGCCAGCAGCCCCTCAAATCGTGGGATCTATACGCAGTATTTT.

This clonotype was counted ten times or more. The chain recombines TRBV6-2 or TRBV6-3 with TRBJ2-1; TRBD2 matches 13 bases. The germline CDR1 and CDR2 sequences are MNHEY and SVGEGT. Losses at the gene ends were 1 base for V and 6 bases for J; bases not matched to a gene: 9. CDR3 length: 18 amino acids. CDR3 sequence: CASSYYGLAGAPANEQFF. The CDR3 nucleotides read TGTGCCAGCAGTTACTATGGACTAGCGGGAGCTCCCGCCAATGAGCAGTTCTTC.